This note documents a single T cell receptor (beta chain) sequence. Its antigen is not known. Sequence at one end of the junction differs from germline and may be a read error. The use of a sample-barcoded 5' primer and a J-beta primer mix characterized a second PCR of about 7 to 12 cycles. TCRdb re-called the 5' RACE reads with MiXCR, one entry per CDR3 protein. The data contain 650,000 to 700,000 distinct CDR3 sequences, around 32% of them singletons. This CDR3 has 14 amino acids. The germline gives CDR1 LNHNV, CDR2 YYDKDF (reference sequence). This entry is derived from a study of blood T cells in healthy people across ages. As for the study in general: Template switching recovered approximately one barcoded beta molecule for every two T cells.

Samples each yielded at least 6 micrograms of total RNA. Study-level points and caveats: Getting older went along with TCR beta diversity per million T cells dropping roughly linearly. Donors of long life had a larger count of naive CD4+ cells and greater diversity than aged donors.

The chain uses TRBV15 and TRBJ1-1, with D perhaps TRBD1 (5 bases). The source material was blood. The origin of this receptor is a woman older than 75 in good health. The CDR3 bases are TGTGCCACCAGCAGAGGTCTTCTGGGGACTGAGGCTTTCTTT. Protein: CATSRGLLGTEAFF.